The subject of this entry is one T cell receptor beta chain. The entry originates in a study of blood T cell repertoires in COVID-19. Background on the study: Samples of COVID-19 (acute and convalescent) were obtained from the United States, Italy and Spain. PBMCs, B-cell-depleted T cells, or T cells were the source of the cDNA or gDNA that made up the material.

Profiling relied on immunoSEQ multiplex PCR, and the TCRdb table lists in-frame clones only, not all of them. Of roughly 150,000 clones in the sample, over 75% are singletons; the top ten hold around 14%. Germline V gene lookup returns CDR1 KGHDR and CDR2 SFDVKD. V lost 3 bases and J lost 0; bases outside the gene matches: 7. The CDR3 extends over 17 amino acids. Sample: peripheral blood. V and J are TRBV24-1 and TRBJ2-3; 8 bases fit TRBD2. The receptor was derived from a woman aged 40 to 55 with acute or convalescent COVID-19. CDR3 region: CATSDQNSGASTDTQYF. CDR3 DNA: TGTGCCACCAGTGATCAAAATAGCGGGGCTAGCACAGATACGCAGTATTTT.